Listed here is a single T cell receptor (beta chain). Its antigen target is currently unknown. Per-base quality was not reported, and no clone a single base away is much larger than it. Measured from the cysteine to the phenylalanine, the CDR3 is 15 residues long. Only the CDR3 DNA is retained, 45 bases long and in frame from the first base. Ends trimmed: V by 4 bases, J by 3 bases; bases unmatched to a gene: 9. The germline V gene yields SGHRS for CDR1 and YFSETQ for CDR2. These data originate in a study of OX40 agonist ivuxolimab in advanced cancers. Context from the whole study: The costimulatory receptor OX40 (CD134) was targeted by ivuxolimab, a fully human IgG2 agonistic monoclonal antibody. The purpose of peripheral TCRbeta sequencing was to test whether ivuxolimab changed TCR sequence diversity and led to clonal T-cell expansion. The paper covers the monotherapy dose-escalation part of the phase I ivuxolimab trial, which included N ≈ 52 patients. Prior anti-PD-1, anti-PD-L1 or anti-CTLA-4 therapy was permitted, and checkpoint inhibitors had been received by less than 45% of dose-escalation patients. In the dose-escalation cohort, around four fifths of patients were male, and the mean age was around 60 years, with a range of about 20 to 79. Among the roughly 50 dose-escalation patients, 19 had hepatocellular carcinoma, 15 melanoma, 9 renal cell carcinoma and 9 head and neck cancer. Intravenous ivuxolimab was administered to patients every 2 weeks at six dose levels: 0.01, 0.1, 0.3, 1.5, 3 and 10 mg/kg. Partial responses occurred in three dose-escalation patients, of whom one had hepatocellular carcinoma and two had cutaneous melanoma. What the work shows at the level of the full study, not this receptor alone: The antigen specificity of the peripheral T cells that underwent clonal expansion was not determined. On average, CD8+ T cells showed more expanded clones than CD4+ T cells after ivuxolimab. In the 0.1-3.0 mg/kg groups, partial responders had among the lowest normalized peripheral clonal expansion, particularly in CD8+ T cells. At doses from 0.1 to 3.0 mg/kg, clonal expansion was seen in both CD4+ and CD8+ blood T cells between baseline and week 6. Low levels of normalized T-cell clonal expansion were also seen in some patients who did not respond.

Patients with autoimmune disease history or receiving systemic immunosuppression were excluded from the trial. Peripheral blood for TCR sequencing was collected from all dose cohorts at baseline, on cycle 4 day 1, and on cycle 7 day 1. The samples were drawn from a first-in-human, open-label, multicenter phase I dose-escalation trial of ivuxolimab. Adults with locally advanced or metastatic melanoma, renal cell, hepatocellular, or head and neck squamous cell carcinoma were enrolled in the trial. Before TCR sequencing, CD4+ T cells and CD8+ T cells from peripheral blood were sorted into separate populations. Genomic DNA was isolated from the sorted cells so that the TCRbeta CDR3 region could be sequenced. The immunoSEQ Assay was used to sequence the TCRbeta CDR3 regions. TCRdb's version of the immuneACCESS table is confined to in-frame rearrangements and falls short of the full clone set. An unresolved V gene accounts for under half of the shortfall where checked; the remainder is of unknown origin. The sample table shows more than 30,000 clones, and around 80% are seen once. The leading ten clones occupy approximately 22% of the sample.

This sequence uses TRBV5-1 and TRBJ2-7, with 8 bases aligning to TRBD1. The source of this sequence is an adult with an advanced solid tumor such as melanoma, head and neck, liver or kidney cancer. The sequencing used CD4+ or CD8+ T cells sorted from blood, collected in a trial of the OX40 agonist ivuxolimab. The CDR3 region has the sequence CASSLTGDIDYEQYF. In nucleotides, the sequence is TGCGCCAGCAGCCTGACAGGGGATATAGACTACGAGCAGTACTTC.